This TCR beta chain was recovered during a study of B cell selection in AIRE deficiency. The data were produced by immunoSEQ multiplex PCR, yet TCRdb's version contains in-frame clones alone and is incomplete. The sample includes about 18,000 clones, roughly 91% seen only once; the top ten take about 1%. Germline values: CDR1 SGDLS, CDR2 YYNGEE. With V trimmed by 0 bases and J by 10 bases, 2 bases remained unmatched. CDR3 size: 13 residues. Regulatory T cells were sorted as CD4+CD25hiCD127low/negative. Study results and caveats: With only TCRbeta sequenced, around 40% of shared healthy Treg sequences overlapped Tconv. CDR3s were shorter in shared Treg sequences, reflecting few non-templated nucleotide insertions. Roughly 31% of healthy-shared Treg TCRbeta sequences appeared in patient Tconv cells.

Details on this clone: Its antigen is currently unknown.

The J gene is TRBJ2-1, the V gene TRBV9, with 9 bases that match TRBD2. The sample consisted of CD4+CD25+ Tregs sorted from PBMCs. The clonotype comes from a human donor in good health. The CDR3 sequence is CASSVGAGGEQFF. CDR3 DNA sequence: TGTGCCAGCAGCGTAGGAGCGGGAGGAGAGCAGTTCTTC.